The rows below give T cell receptor beta chains drawn from one sample of a study of immune heterogeneity within non-small cell lung tumors. One entry per CDR3 protein, called by TCRdb with MiXCR from the multiplex PCR reads. In the table there are under 20,000 distinct CDR3 sequences, around 28% of which are singletons. Sequences were obtained from lung tumor tissue. Receptors originate from a man aged 35 to 55 with non-small cell lung cancer. Both conserved end residues are part of each CDR3. The D gene is left open where the match is weak. Size values are once, few and many counts, or a class for expanded clones, and some rows have none.

j_call v_call clone_size d_call cdr3_aa
TRBJ1-5 TRBV15 medium-sized . CATSSDRHQPQHF
TRBJ2-7 TRBV6-1 many . CASSYPEGGNEQYF
TRBJ2-5 TRBV18 many . CASSAARAQETQYF
TRBJ2-3 TRBV5-1 few . CASSFYTGADTQYF
TRBJ2-7 TRBV2 . TRBD2 CASSPRLAGGYEQYF
TRBJ1-1 TRBV5-1 . TRBD1 CASSLFRDRVTEAFF
TRBJ2-7 TRBV12-3/TRBV12-4 medium-sized . CASSLAVYEQYF
TRBJ2-3 TRBV18 few . CASSTDHTDTQYF
TRBJ1-1 TRBV19 . . CASSDPPGDTEALF
TRBJ1-2 TRBV6-1 medium-sized . CASSRPGVNYGYTF
TRBJ1-1 TRBV7-2 few . CASSPSWRGNTEAFF
TRBJ2-7 TRBV4-3 medium-sized TRBD2 CASSQDLSSGRAGEQYF
TRBJ1-1 TRBV12-3/TRBV12-4 many . CASRGRAWNTEAFF
TRBJ1-6 TRBV29-1 few TRBD1 CSASTGNNSPLHF
TRBJ2-7 TRBV7-9 few . CASSRAAYEQYF
TRBJ2-2 TRBV4-3 many . CASSQDWGTYNTGELFF
TRBJ2-2 TRBV13 medium-sized TRBD1 CASSSKTGGFIGELFF
TRBJ1-1 TRBV10-3 few . CAISDDLPGRSSGEAFF
TRBJ2-1 TRBV14 many TRBD2 CASSYQGLGRNEQFF
TRBJ2-1 TRBV18 medium-sized TRBD1 CASSHGTGVYNEQFF
TRBJ2-7 TRBV18 many . CASSPVPDSYEQYF
TRBJ2-6 TRBV20-1 . TRBD1 CSARWYGQGVGANVLTF
TRBJ2-1 TRBV29-1 many . CSVKELSYNEQFF
TRBJ2-7 TRBV6-1 many . CASSPGRDAGEQYF
TRBJ1-2 TRBV18 many TRBD1 CASSPEGQGAIGYTF
TRBJ1-1 TRBV20-1 many . CSAIAQPLNTEAFF
TRBJ1-2 TRBV10-3 medium-sized TRBD1 CAIRPRQGSTYGYTF
TRBJ1-2 TRBV18 few TRBD1 CASSPPNRGFGHGYTF
TRBJ1-6 TRBV5-4 few TRBD1 CASSTGQGATHSPLHF
TRBJ1-2 TRBV18 . TRBD1 CASSLPGGSRGYTF
TRBJ2-7 TRBV6-1 medium-sized TRBD1 CASSLGQGVIEQYF
TRBJ2-1 TRBV12-3/TRBV12-4 medium-sized TRBD2 CASSLLAMSSYNEQFF
TRBJ2-7 TRBV5-6 few . CASSFNPGLKHEQYF
TRBJ1-2 TRBV18 . . CASSPEAAYVYTF
TRBJ2-4 TRBV4-1 . . CASSQAADVMAKNIQYF
TRBJ2-3 TRBV10-1 many . CASSPRGNTQYF
TRBJ2-3 TRBV4-2 many TRBD2 CASSQGSSGYTDTQYF